One sample yielded the 32 T cell receptor beta chains listed below, sequenced in a study of cytomegalovirus exposure and HLA in healthy donors. It was with 60 Vbeta and 13 Jbeta primers that the PCR ran. Using immunoSEQ multiplex PCR, the repertoire was profiled, and TCRdb retains in-frame clones only, with some absent. The repertoire holds around 200,000 clones, with over 75% as singletons. Sequencing was performed on PBMCs. The receptors derive from a man in his late teens or twenties in good health and CMV-seronegative.

The genes are TRBV6-5 and TRBJ1-1, with D uncertain. The V and J ends lost 6 bases and 1 base respectively, with 6 bases between them. Germline assignment: CDR1 MNHEY and CDR2 SVGAGI. CDR3 length: 12 amino acids. The CDR3 here is CASRTQNTEAFF. The DNA for the CDR3 is TGTGCCAGCAGAACACAGAACACTGAAGCTTTCTTT.

The chain couples TRBV30 to TRBJ1-1, with D tentatively TRBD1 (5 bases). Trimming shortened V by 5 bases and J by 2 bases, and 9 bases separated the two germline ends. The CDR3 runs 12 residues. Germline assignment: CDR1 GTSNPN and CDR2 SVGIG (reference sequence). The DNA for the CDR3 is TGTGCCTGGGGGGGGGACAACACTGAAGCTTTCTTT. It specifies CAWGGDNTEAFF. Combining the CDR3 with reference TRBV30 and TRBJ1-1 gives the whole variable domain SQTIHQWPATLVQPVGSPLSLECTVEGTSNPNLYWYRQAAGRGLQLLFYSVGIGQISSEVPQNLSASRPQDRQFILSSKKLLLSDSGFYLCAWGGDNTEAFFGQGTRLTVV.

This sequence joins TRBV5-6 and TRBJ2-7; 7 bases map to TRBD1. This CDR3 has 15 residues. CDR1 is SGHDT and CDR2 is YYEEEE in the germline V gene. V was pared by 0 bases and J by 3 bases, with 6 bases of the junction left unmatched. The CDR3 DNA reads as TGTGCCAGCAGCTTGGTTGAGGGGGCCTTCTACGAGCAGTACTTC. As protein: CASSLVEGAFYEQYF.

This clone came up once. The gene calls are TRBV7-3 and TRBJ1-1; TRBD1 might be the D (6 bases). Germline V gene data show CDR1 as SGHTA and CDR2 as FQGTGA. Trimming shortened V by 1 base and J by 6 bases, and 9 bases separated the two germline ends. The CDR3 totals 13 residues. As DNA, the CDR3 is TGTGCCAGCAGCTTAAGGGAGGGGGCTGAAGCTTTCTTT. Translation gives CASSLREGAEAFF. Combining the CDR3 with reference TRBV7-3 and TRBJ1-1 gives the whole variable domain GAGVSQTPSNKVTEKGKYVELRCDPISGHTALYWYRQSLGQGPEFLIYFQGTGAADDSGLPNDRFFAVRPEGSVSTLKIQRTERGDSAVYLCASSLREGAEAFFGQGTRLTVV.

This clone has a handful of counts. The V gene is TRBV5-1, the J gene TRBJ2-2, with a possible D match to TRBD1 (5 bases). V gave up 2 bases and J gave up 5 bases, with 16 bases separating them. This CDR3 is built from 16 residues. CDR1 and CDR2 (germline): SGHRS, YFSETQ. In nucleotides, the CDR3 is TGCGCCAGCAGCTTAAATACAGGATGGGGAACCGGGGAGCTGTTTTTT. As protein: CASSLNTGWGTGELFF.

The genes are TRBV7-2 and TRBJ1-2; TRBD1 might be the D (6 bases). V lost 5 bases to trimming and J lost 5 bases, with 15 bases between them. The CDR3 has 14 residues. Germline CDR1 reads SGHTA; CDR2 reads FQGNSA. The CDR3 sequence is CASSVLGQAYGYTF. CDR3 DNA sequence: TGTGCCAGCAGCGTACTGGGACAAGCGTATGGCTACACCTTC.

This chain uses TRBV9 with TRBJ2-5; the match to TRBD2 covers 8 bases. Germline lookup yields CDR1 SGDLS and CDR2 YYNGEE. V dropped 3 bases and J dropped 5; count of bases not matched to a gene: 6. The CDR3 runs 14 residues. CDR3 loop: CASSGGTRGETQYF. Here the CDR3 DNA reads TGTGCCAGCAGCGGCGGGACTAGGGGTGAGACCCAGTACTTC.

This chain joins TRBV6-6 and TRBJ2-1; D possibly corresponds to TRBD2 (5 bases). Germline-derived CDR1 and CDR2 are MNHNY and SVGAGI (reference sequence). V lost 3 bases and J 3 bases, leaving 9 bases between the germline ends. This CDR3 spans 14 amino acids. The CDR3 region has the DNA TGTGCCAGCAGTTATGAGGGCCACTACAATGAGCAGTTCTTC. It codes for CASSYEGHYNEQFF.

This chain links TRBV5-1 with TRBJ2-1; 12 bases agree with TRBD2. Germline loops: CDR1 SGHRS, CDR2 YFSETQ. With V trimmed by 0 bases and J by 0 bases, 4 bases remained unmatched. This CDR3 contains 18 residues. CDR3 residues: CASSLGLAGESSYNEQFF. CDR3 DNA: TGCGCCAGCAGCTTGGGACTAGCGGGGGAAAGCTCCTACAATGAGCAGTTCTTC.

The chain employs TRBV7-3 and TRBJ2-7, with D perhaps matching TRBD2 (5 bases). The V end lost 1 base, the J end lost 3 bases, and 7 bases lay between the germline ends. The CDR3 is 13 residues long. Germline V gene lookup returns CDR1 SGHTA and CDR2 FQGTGA. The CDR3 DNA reads as TGTGCCAGCAGCTTAAATCGGGGCTACGAGCAGTACTTC. The encoded protein is CASSLNRGYEQYF.

This clone showed up just a few times. This sequence joins TRBV4-3 and TRBJ1-4; D might be TRBD1 (5 bases). V was cut by 0 bases and J by 8 bases, with 16 bases left in between. Germline V gives CDR1 LGHNA, CDR2 YSLEER. CDR3 length equals 16 residues. The CDR3 here is CASSQDPAQVLEKLFF. CDR3 bases: TGCGCCAGCAGCCAAGACCCGGCACAGGTACTAGAAAAACTGTTTTTT.

DNA for the CDR3: TGTGCCAGCAGTGAGTCAGTTTCCCCTTACAATGAGCAGTTCTTC. Amino acid sequence: CASSESVSPYNEQFF. The V call is TRBV25-1, the J call TRBJ2-1; D ambiguous. Germline values: CDR1 MGHDK, CDR2 SYGVNS. V gave up 3 bases and J gave up 4 bases, with 13 bases separating them. The length of the CDR3 is 15 residues.

The V and J genes are TRBV5-1 and TRBJ2-1; D is possibly TRBD1 (5 bases). This CDR3 is 15 amino acids long. Germline V gene lookup returns CDR1 SGHRS and CDR2 YFSETQ. V dropped 3 bases and J dropped 7 bases, with 17 bases sitting between them. For the CDR3, the DNA is TGCGCCAGCAGCTCCCTCAGCCAGGGATGGAATGAGCAGTTCTTC. Encoded protein: CASSSLSQGWNEQFF. The whole variable domain, remainder taken from reference TRBV5-1 and TRBJ2-1, is KAGVTQTPRYLIKTRGQQVTLSCSPISGHRSVSWYQQTPGQGLQFLFEYFSETQRNKGNFPGRFSGRQFSNSRSEMNVSTLELGDSALYLCASSSLSQGWNEQFFGPGTRLTVL.

This chain links TRBV2 with TRBJ2-7; 7 bases match TRBD2. CDR1 is SNHLY, CDR2 FYNNEI, per germline. Losses at the gene ends were 6 bases for V and 1 base for J; bases not matched to a gene: 9. CDR3 size: 15 residues. The CDR3 coding sequence is TGTGCCAGCAGACACTTGAGCGGGATGTCCTACGAGCAGTACTTC. Translating gives CASRHLSGMSYEQYF.

The chain couples TRBV11-2 to TRBJ2-7; a possible D gene is TRBD1 (8 bases). CDR1 is SGHAT and CDR2 is FQNNGV in the germline V gene. This CDR3 spans 13 amino acids. Deletions cut 5 bases from V and 7 bases from J, with 15 bases between. CDR3 residues: CASSGTGLEEQYF. Here the CDR3 DNA reads TGTGCCAGCAGCGGGACAGGACTAGAGGAGCAGTACTTC.

This chain joins TRBV28 and TRBJ2-7; 10 bases align to TRBD1. Germline CDR1 is MDHEN and CDR2 is SYDVKM. The CDR3 contains 15 residues. V shed 7 bases and J 1 base; nucleotides not matched to a gene: 7. The CDR3 DNA reads TGTGCCAGCACCCTAGGGACAGGGGTTTCCTACGAGCAGTACTTC. Its protein product is CASTLGTGVSYEQYF.

This clone is termed medium-sized (0.01 to 0.1%). Relative to the germline gene, one junction end is altered; a read error may explain this. The rearrangement joins TRBV7-9 to TRBJ2-7; 7 bases align to TRBD2. CDR1 is SEHNR, CDR2 FQNEAQ, per germline (reference sequence). The CDR3 spans 17 residues. The CDR3 is CSSSLDMIPSGPYEQYF. The CDR3 DNA follows: TGTTCCAGCAGCTTAGATATGATCCCTAGCGGCCCTTACGAGCAGTACTTC.

This chain connects TRBV25-1 to TRBJ1-6; unclear D gene. Trimming pared 3 bases from V and 0 bases from J, leaving 15 bases between. Germline lookup yields CDR1 MGHDK and CDR2 SYGVNS. There are 18 residues in the CDR3. The CDR3 nucleotides read TGTGCCAGCAGTGATAGTATGAGGGAAAGCTCCTATAATTCACCCCTCCACTTT. Residues: CASSDSMRESSYNSPLHF.

This clone was counted between two and nine times. This rearrangement joins TRBV11-2 to TRBJ1-2, with D maybe TRBD1 (5 bases). Germline CDR1 SGHAT, CDR2 FQNNGV. The CDR3 is made up of 12 amino acids. V lost 1 base and J 7 bases, leaving 7 bases between the germline ends. The CDR3 spells CASSLVGAGYTF. In nucleotides, the CDR3 is TGTGCCAGCAGCTTAGTTGGGGCTGGCTACACCTTC.

This chain links TRBV7-3 with TRBJ2-5, with TRBD2 matching over 13 bases. With 5 bases clipped from V and 4 bases from J, the junction kept 4 bases outside the gene matches. The CDR3 extends over 15 amino acids. CDR1 is SGHTA and CDR2 is FQGTGA in the germline V gene. The CDR3, as DNA: TGTGCCAGCAGCCTGACTAGCGGGGGGATAGAGACCCAGTACTTC. This encodes CASSLTSGGIETQYF. Looking up the rest from reference TRBV7-3 and TRBJ2-5 gives the full variable domain: GAGVSQTPSNKVTEKGKYVELRCDPISGHTALYWYRQSLGQGPEFLIYFQGTGAADDSGLPNDRFFAVRPEGSVSTLKIQRTERGDSAVYLCASSLTSGGIETQYFGPGTRLLVL.

V gene TRBV28 combines with J gene TRBJ2-7; D is uncertain. CDR1 and CDR2 (germline): MDHEN, SYDVKM. This CDR3 comprises 15 residues. Trimming removed 4 bases from V and 2 bases from J, with 15 bases in between. The CDR3 reads CASSCMSCSTYEQYF. DNA of the CDR3: TGTGCCAGCAGTTGTATGTCCTGTAGCACCTACGAGCAGTACTTC.

CDR3 in amino acids: CASSSPGQGWDTLHF. The CDR3 bases are TGTGCCAGCAGCTCCCCGGGACAGGGATGGGACACCCTCCACTTT. V is TRBV2 and J is TRBJ1-6, with 9 bases matching TRBD1. V lost 6 bases to trimming and J lost 14 bases; unmatched junction nucleotides: 14. This CDR3 comprises 15 residues. Per germline, CDR1 SNHLY and CDR2 FYNNEI.

This chain links TRBV6-5 with TRBJ1-5; D ambiguous. Germline lookup yields CDR1 MNHEY and CDR2 SVGAGI. V lost 0 bases and J lost 1, with 7 bases in between. CDR3 length: 15 amino acids. The CDR3 DNA is TGTGCCAGCAGTTACTCGAGACTGAGCAATCAGCCCCAGCATTTT. Translated: CASSYSRLSNQPQHF.

This chain joins TRBV29-1 and TRBJ2-1, with a weak D call TRBD2 (6 bases). V lost 8 bases and J lost 6, with 14 bases in between. This CDR3 spans 12 amino acids. Germline V CDR1 and CDR2: SQVTM, ANQGSEA. DNA of the CDR3: TGCAGCTTACGACTAGAAGCCAATGAGCAGTTCTTC. Residues: CSLRLEANEQFF.

This rearrangement joins TRBV7-2 to TRBJ2-7; 7 nucleotides line up with TRBD1. This CDR3 is 15 amino acids long. Germline V gene lookup returns CDR1 SGHTA and CDR2 FQGNSA. The V gene end was trimmed by 5 bases and the J gene end by 1 base; junction bases not matched to a gene: 8. CDR3 in amino acids: CASSRPDRSSYEQYF. DNA of the CDR3: TGTGCCAGCAGCCGCCCGGACAGGTCGTCCTACGAGCAGTACTTC. The whole variable domain, filled in from reference TRBV7-2 and TRBJ2-7, reads GAGVSQSPSNKVTEKGKDVELRCDPISGHTALYWYRQSLGQGLEFLIYFQGNSAPDKSGLPSDRFSAERTGGSVSTLTIQRTQQEDSAVYLCASSRPDRSSYEQYFGPGTRLTVT.

This chain joins TRBV6-1 and TRBJ1-5; no clear D. The CDR3 totals 13 residues. Germline loops: CDR1 MNHNS, CDR2 SASEGT. Between the trimmed V and J ends, which lost 11 bases and 5 bases, there was a span of 16 bases. The CDR3 loop is CAAHEGEYQPQHF. The CDR3 region has the DNA TGTGCCGCACACGAGGGAGAATATCAGCCCCAGCATTTT.

The chain is built from TRBV7-9 and TRBJ2-7, with 7 bases identical to TRBD1. CDR1 is SEHNR, CDR2 FQNEAQ, per germline (reference sequence). The CDR3 runs to 14 residues. Trimming took 4 bases from V and 3 from J; bases not matched to a gene: 6. The CDR3 DNA follows: TGTGCCAGCAGCTCGCAGGGGGACGGCTACGAGCAGTACTTC. Translated, it gives CASSSQGDGYEQYF.

The gene calls are TRBV9 and TRBJ2-7; D call uncertain. The germline gives CDR1 SGDLS, CDR2 YYNGEE. V lost 1 base to trimming and J lost 2 bases, with 13 bases between them. This CDR3 spans 15 amino acids. The chain's CDR3 is CASSVTSAEPYEQYF. Here the CDR3 DNA reads TGTGCCAGCAGCGTAACAAGCGCCGAACCCTACGAGCAGTACTTC.

The chain has TRBV5-1 and TRBJ2-1, with D possibly being TRBD2 (5 bases). With 5 bases removed from V and 1 base from J, the gap between germline ends came to 7 bases. The CDR3 extends over 13 amino acids. Germline CDR1 is SGHRS and CDR2 is YFSETQ. CDR3 sequence: CASRWESYNEQFF. The CDR3 region has the DNA TGCGCCAGCAGGTGGGAGTCCTACAATGAGCAGTTCTTC.

The chain couples TRBV18 to TRBJ2-3, with D uncertain. CDR3 size: 13 residues. The V end was cut by 4 bases, the J end by 4 bases, with 9 bases between. In germline, CDR1 is KGHSH, CDR2 LQKENI. The CDR3 nucleotides read TGTGCCAGCTCACGCGAGCATTCAGATACGCAGTATTTT. Protein sequence: CASSREHSDTQYF.

V and J are TRBV12-5 and TRBJ1-5, with D unresolved. This CDR3 has 15 amino acids. CDR1 is LGHNT and CDR2 is FRNRAP in the germline V gene. Trimming shortened V by 7 bases and J by 5 bases, and 18 bases separated the two germline ends. As DNA, the CDR3 is TGTGCTAGTGCCTCACGGGGTAGCGGTGATCAGCCCCAGCATTTT. It is translated as CASASRGSGDQPQHF.

The chain is built from TRBV7-8 and TRBJ1-1; tentatively, D is TRBD1 (6 bases). The CDR3 sequence is 13 residues long. The V gene lost 4 bases and the J gene lost 8 bases, with 14 bases spanning the gap. In germline, CDR1 is SGHVS, CDR2 FQNEAQ. In DNA form, the CDR3 reads TGTGCCAGCAGCTCGGAAGCAGGGGCAGAAGCTTTCTTT. The encoded protein is CASSSEAGAEAFF.